The 14 T cell receptor beta chains in this list originate from one sample, sequenced in a study of technical replicates of blood from a handful of donors. Method: immunoSEQ multiplex PCR; TCRdb's copy keeps in-frame clones and lacks some. Of about 56,000 clones in the sample, over 90% were seen once. The material sequenced was PBMCs. The receptors here all came from a human donor in good health. Some clones in this sample may be carry-over from other donors' samples.

The chain carries TRBV5-1 and TRBJ2-5; 11 nucleotides align to TRBD1. This CDR3 comprises 15 residues. Losses at the gene ends were 4 bases for V and 2 bases for J; bases not matched to a gene: 4. The germline V gene has CDR1 SGHRS and CDR2 YFSETQ. The CDR3 region has the DNA TGCGCCAGCAGCCCAGGGACAGGGGGTCAAGAGACCCAGTACTTC. Its translation is CASSPGTGGQETQYF.

This chain joins TRBV19 and TRBJ1-2; possibly TRBD1 for D (5 bases). This CDR3 is 13 amino acids long. Trimming shortened V by 7 bases and J by 6 bases, and 15 bases separated the two germline ends. Per the germline V gene, CDR1 is LNHDA and CDR2 is SQIVND (reference sequence). The CDR3 DNA reads TGTGCCAGTACCCCCTTGGACAACGATGGCTACACCTTC. Translating gives CASTPLDNDGYTF.

The count of this clone is one. The chain joins TRBV7-9 to TRBJ2-5; TRBD2 might be the D (6 bases). Germline V gene sequence: CDR1 SEHNR, CDR2 FQNEAQ (reference sequence). With 5 bases removed from V and 2 bases from J, the gap between germline ends came to 15 bases. This CDR3 region has 15 residues. CDR3: CASSRGVARQETQYF. The CDR3 region has the DNA TGTGCCAGCAGCCGCGGGGTAGCACGGCAAGAGACCCAGTACTTC.

This rearrangement joins TRBV7-6 to TRBJ1-2; 11 bases agree with TRBD1. The CDR3 runs to 15 residues. Germline loops: CDR1 SGHVS, CDR2 FNYEAQ. J was trimmed by 2 bases and V by 1 base; bases with no gene match: 0. The CDR3 reads CASSLGTGGNYGYTF. The CDR3, as DNA: TGTGCCAGCAGCTTAGGGACAGGGGGCAACTATGGCTACACCTTC. Drawing the rest from reference TRBV7-6 and TRBJ1-2, the complete variable domain is GAGVSQSPRYKVTKRGQDVALRCDPISGHVSLYWYRQALGQGPEFLTYFNYEAQQDKSGLPNDRFSAERPEGSISTLTIQRTEQRDSAMYRCASSLGTGGNYGYTFGSGTRLTVV.

The chain is built from TRBV11-1 and TRBJ2-5; the D gene is possibly TRBD2 (6 bases). The CDR3 extends over 13 amino acids. V was pared by 5 bases and J by 4 bases, with 11 bases between. CDR1 and CDR2 (germline): SGHAT, FQDESV (reference sequence). For the CDR3, the DNA is TGTGCCAGCAGCACCGGGAGCCGAGAGACCCAGTACTTC. It translates to CASSTGSRETQYF.

The chain recombines TRBV5-1 with TRBJ2-1; 7 bases are shared with TRBD1. The germline gives CDR1 SGHRS, CDR2 YFSETQ. CDR3 size: 13 residues. V lost 9 bases, J lost 5 bases, and 8 bases stayed unmatched. This chain's CDR3 is CATRQGIDNEQFF. In DNA, the CDR3 is TGCGCCACCAGACAGGGAATTGACAATGAGCAGTTCTTC. Supplemented by reference TRBV5-1 and TRBJ2-1, the full variable domain reads KAGVTQTPRYLIKTRGQQVTLSCSPISGHRSVSWYQQTPGQGLQFLFEYFSETQRNKGNFPGRFSGRQFSNSRSEMNVSTLELGDSALYLCATRQGIDNEQFFGPGTRLTVL.

This rearrangement joins TRBV18 to TRBJ1-2; no definite D call. This CDR3 contains 14 residues. Germline lookup yields CDR1 KGHSH and CDR2 LQKENI. V was trimmed by 3 bases and J by 6 bases, leaving 14 bases between them. CDR3 amino acids: CASSPGRPVNGYTF. The CDR3 bases are TGTGCCAGCTCACCGGGCAGGCCCGTTAATGGCTACACCTTC.

The V gene is TRBV5-1, the J gene TRBJ1-1; unclear D gene. The CDR3 runs to 14 residues. Germline loops: CDR1 SGHRS, CDR2 YFSETQ. With 0 bases removed from V and 0 bases from J, the gap between germline ends came to 6 bases. The CDR3 DNA sequence: TGCGCCAGCAGCTTGGTCGCGGTGAACACTGAAGCTTTCTTT. Translating it yields CASSLVAVNTEAFF.

V is TRBV19 and J is TRBJ1-2; TRBD1 is a possible D gene (5 bases). Trimming took off 2 bases at V and 5 bases at J, with 12 bases between the two ends. Germline loops: CDR1 LNHDA, CDR2 SQIVND (reference sequence). The CDR3 covers 14 residues. The CDR3 reads CASSISEGPYGYTF. The CDR3, as DNA: TGTGCCAGTAGTATATCGGAGGGACCTTATGGCTACACCTTC.

The chain joins TRBV11-2 to TRBJ1-1; no reliable D call. V was pared by 5 bases and J by 4 bases, with 17 bases between. CDR3 size: 15 residues. Germline lookup yields CDR1 SGHAT and CDR2 FQNNGV. The CDR3 bases are TGTGCCAGCAGCCTACTCTTCGGGGTCCCCACTGAAGCTTTCTTT. It codes for CASSLLFGVPTEAFF.

The chain employs TRBV7-9 and TRBJ1-1, with TRBD1 identical over 9 bases. Per the germline V gene, CDR1 is SEHNR and CDR2 is FQNEAQ (reference sequence). The CDR3 sequence is 13 residues long. The V gene end was trimmed by 4 bases and the J gene end by 4 bases; junction bases not matched to a gene: 1. The DNA for the CDR3 is TGTGCCAGCAGCTCACAGGGGGCCACTGAAGCTTTCTTT. This encodes CASSSQGATEAFF.

The chain combines TRBV7-2 with TRBJ1-4; a possible D gene is TRBD1 (5 bases). V lost 0 bases and J lost 6, with 11 bases in between. The germline CDR1 and CDR2 sequences are SGHTA and FQGNSA. The CDR3 spans 15 residues. The CDR3 loop is CASSLAGREDEKLFF. In DNA, the CDR3 is TGTGCCAGCAGCTTAGCGGGCAGGGAGGATGAAAAACTGTTTTTT.

The V gene is TRBV2, the J gene TRBJ2-5; D may be TRBD2 (5 bases). The CDR3 loop spans 11 amino acids. V was clipped by 6 bases and J by 5 bases, with 7 bases between them. CDR1 is SNHLY, CDR2 FYNNEI, per germline. CDR3 sequence (DNA): TGTGCCAGCAGGAGGAGGGAGACCCAGTACTTC. Its translation: CASRRRETQYF.

This chain joins TRBV5-4 and TRBJ1-5; a weak D match, TRBD1 (6 bases). Germline V gene lookup returns CDR1 SGHNT and CDR2 YYREEE (reference sequence). This CDR3 is built from 14 residues. Between the trimmed V and J ends, which lost 1 base and 1 base, there was a span of 6 bases. The CDR3: CASSLTGSNQPQHF. The CDR3 bases are TGTGCCAGCAGCTTGACAGGGAGCAATCAGCCCCAGCATTTT.